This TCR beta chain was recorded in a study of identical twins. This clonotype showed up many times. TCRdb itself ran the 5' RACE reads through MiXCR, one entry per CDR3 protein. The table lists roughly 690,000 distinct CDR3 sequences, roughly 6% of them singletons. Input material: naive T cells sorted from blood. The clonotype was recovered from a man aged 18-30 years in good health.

The CDR3 loop reads CASSPGLPTYNEQFF. CDR3 bases: TGTGCCAGCAGTCCGGGACTTCCTACCTACAATGAGCAGTTCTTC. The chain uses TRBV27 and TRBJ2-1; possible D gene TRBD2, 6 bases. Germline CDR1 is MNHEY and CDR2 is SMNVEV (reference sequence). The CDR3 sequence is 15 residues long. Trimming removed 5 bases at V and 2 bases at J, with 13 bases between.